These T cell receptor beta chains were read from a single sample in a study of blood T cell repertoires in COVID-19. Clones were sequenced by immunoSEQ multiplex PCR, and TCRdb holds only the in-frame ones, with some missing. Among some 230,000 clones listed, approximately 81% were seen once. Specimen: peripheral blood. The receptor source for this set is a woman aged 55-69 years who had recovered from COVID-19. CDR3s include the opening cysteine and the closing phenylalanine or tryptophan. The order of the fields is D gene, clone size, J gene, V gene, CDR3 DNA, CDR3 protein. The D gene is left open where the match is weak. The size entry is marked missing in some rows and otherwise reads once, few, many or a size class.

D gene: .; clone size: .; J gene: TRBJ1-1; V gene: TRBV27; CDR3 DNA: TGTGCCAGCAGTTTAGTCTCTAACACTGAAGCTTTCTTT; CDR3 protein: CASSLVSNTEAFF
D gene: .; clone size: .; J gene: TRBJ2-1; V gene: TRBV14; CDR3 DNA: TGTGCCAGCAGCCAAGAAGGGGCCTATGAGCAGTTCTTC; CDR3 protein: CASSQEGAYEQFF
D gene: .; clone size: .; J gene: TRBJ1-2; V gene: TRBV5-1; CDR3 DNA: TGCGCCAGCAGAGCATCCTTTTCTGGCTACACCTTC; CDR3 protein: CASRASFSGYTF
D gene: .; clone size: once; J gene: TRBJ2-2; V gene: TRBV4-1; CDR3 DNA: TGCGCCAGCAGCCCAGGCCCATTCGCGAACACCGGGGAGCTGTTTTTT; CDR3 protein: CASSPGPFANTGELFF
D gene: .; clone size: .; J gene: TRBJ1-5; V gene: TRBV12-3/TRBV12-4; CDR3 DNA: TGTGCCAGCAGGGGGGGTAATCAGCCCCAGCATTTT; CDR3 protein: CASRGGNQPQHF
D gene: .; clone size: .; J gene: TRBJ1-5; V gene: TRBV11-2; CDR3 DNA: TGTGCCAGCAGCTTAGTGGCAGGGGTCCAGCCCCAGCATTTT; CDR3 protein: CASSLVAGVQPQHF
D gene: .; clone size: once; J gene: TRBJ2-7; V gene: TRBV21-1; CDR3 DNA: TGTGCCAGCAGCCTCCGGGACATTTCCTACGAGCAGTACTTC; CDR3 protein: CASSLRDISYEQYF
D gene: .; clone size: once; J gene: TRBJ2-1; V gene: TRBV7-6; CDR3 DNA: TGTGCCAGCAGCTTATTCCAGAGCGGGCTCTCCTACAATGAGCAGTTCTTC; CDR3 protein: CASSLFQSGLSYNEQFF
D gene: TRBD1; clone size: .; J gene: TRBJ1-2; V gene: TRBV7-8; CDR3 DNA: TGTGCCAGCAGCCCGCCCGACAGGGGGCGGAATGGCTACACCTTC; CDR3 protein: CASSPPDRGRNGYTF
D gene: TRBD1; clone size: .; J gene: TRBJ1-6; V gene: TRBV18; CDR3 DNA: TGTGCCAGCTCTCCCACCACGGCAGGGGGCGGCTCACCCCTCCACTTT; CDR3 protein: CASSPTTAGGGSPLHF
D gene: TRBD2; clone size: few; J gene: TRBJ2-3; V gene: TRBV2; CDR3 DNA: TGTGCCAGCACGTGGGAGCGGGGGGGCCCAGATACGCAGTATTTT; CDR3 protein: CASTWERGGPDTQYF
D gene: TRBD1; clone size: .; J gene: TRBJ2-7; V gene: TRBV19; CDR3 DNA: TGTGCCAGTAGTCATGGGGACAGAATCTACGAGCAGTACTTC; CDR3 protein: CASSHGDRIYEQYF
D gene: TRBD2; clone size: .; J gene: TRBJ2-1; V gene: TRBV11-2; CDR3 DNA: TGTGCCAGCAACCCCACCGGGACTATCTACAATGAGCAGTTCTTC; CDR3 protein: CASNPTGTIYNEQFF
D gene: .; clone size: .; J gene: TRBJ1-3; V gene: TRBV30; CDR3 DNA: TGTGCCTGGAGTGTAAATCTCAGGAACACCATATATTTT; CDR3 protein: CAWSVNLRNTIYF
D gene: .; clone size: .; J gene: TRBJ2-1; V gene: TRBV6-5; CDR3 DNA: TGTGCCAGCAGTTACGGGAGTCTCCTCAATGAGCAGTTCTTC; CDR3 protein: CASSYGSLLNEQFF